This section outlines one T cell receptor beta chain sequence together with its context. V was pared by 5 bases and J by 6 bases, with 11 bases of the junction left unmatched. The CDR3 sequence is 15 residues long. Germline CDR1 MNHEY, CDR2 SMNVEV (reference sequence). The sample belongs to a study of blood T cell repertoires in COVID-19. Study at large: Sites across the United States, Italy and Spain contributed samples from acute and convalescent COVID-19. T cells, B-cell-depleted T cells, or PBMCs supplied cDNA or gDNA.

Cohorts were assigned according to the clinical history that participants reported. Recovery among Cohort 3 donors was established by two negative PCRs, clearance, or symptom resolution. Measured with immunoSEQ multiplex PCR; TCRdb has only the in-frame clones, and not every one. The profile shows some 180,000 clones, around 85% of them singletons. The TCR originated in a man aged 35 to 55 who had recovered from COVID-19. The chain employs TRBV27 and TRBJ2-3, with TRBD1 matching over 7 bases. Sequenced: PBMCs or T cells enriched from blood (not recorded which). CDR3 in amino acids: CASSPLTGWMDTQYF. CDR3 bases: TGTGCCAGCAGTCCTCTGACAGGGTGGATGGATACGCAGTATTTT.